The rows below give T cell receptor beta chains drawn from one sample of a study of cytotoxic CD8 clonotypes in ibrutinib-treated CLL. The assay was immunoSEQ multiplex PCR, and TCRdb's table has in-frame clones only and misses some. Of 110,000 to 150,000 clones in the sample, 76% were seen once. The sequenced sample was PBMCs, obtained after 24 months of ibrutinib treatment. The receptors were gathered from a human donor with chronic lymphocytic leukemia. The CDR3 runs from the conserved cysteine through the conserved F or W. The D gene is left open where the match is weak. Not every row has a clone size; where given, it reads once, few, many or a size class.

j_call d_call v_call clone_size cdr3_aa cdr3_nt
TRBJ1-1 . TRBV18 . CASSPQGHGRQAFF TGTGCCAGCTCACCACAGGGCCACGGGAGGCAGGCTTTCTTT
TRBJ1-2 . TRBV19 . CASRGTERIYTF TGTGCCAGTCGGGGGACCGAAAGGATCTACACCTTC
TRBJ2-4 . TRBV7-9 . CASSLRQGTNIQYF TGTGCCAGCAGCTTACGGCAGGGAACGAACATTCAGTACTTC
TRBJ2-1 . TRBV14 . CASSRDTSSYNEQFF TGTGCCAGCAGTCGGGACACAAGCTCCTACAATGAGCAGTTCTTC
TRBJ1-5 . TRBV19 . CASSMGPHRARNQPQHF TGTGCCAGTAGTATGGGGCCCCACAGGGCCCGCAATCAGCCCCAGCATTTT
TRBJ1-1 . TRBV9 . CASSANPGGGGAFF TGTGCCAGCAGCGCCAACCCTGGGGGCGGGGGGGCTTTCTTT
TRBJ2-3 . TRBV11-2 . CASSLDLGSSTQYF TGTGCCAGCAGCTTAGATCTAGGTAGTAGTACGCAGTATTTT
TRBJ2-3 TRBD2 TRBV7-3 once CASSQRGPADTQYF TGTGCCAGCAGCCAGCGGGGGCCAGCAGATACGCAGTATTTT
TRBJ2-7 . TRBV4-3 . CASSQGWGSAYEQYF TGCGCCAGCAGCCAAGGGTGGGGGAGCGCCTACGAGCAGTACTTC
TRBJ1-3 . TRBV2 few CASSPLGWRGSGNTIYF TGTGCCAGCAGTCCCCTCGGATGGAGGGGCTCTGGAAACACCATATATTTT
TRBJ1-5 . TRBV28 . CASSPVGRGDQPQHF TGTGCCAGCAGCCCTGTTGGGAGGGGGGATCAGCCCCAGCATTTT
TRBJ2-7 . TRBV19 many CASSKVVYAGEQYF TGTGCCAGTAGTAAGGTGGTTTATGCGGGCGAGCAGTACTTC
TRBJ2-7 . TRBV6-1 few CASSDRYRGAYEQYF TGTGCCAGCAGTGATCGGTATAGGGGGGCCTACGAGCAGTACTTC
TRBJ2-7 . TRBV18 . CASSPEYEQYF TGTGCCAGCTCACCAGAGTACGAGCAGTACTTC
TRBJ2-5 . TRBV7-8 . CASSLIGTQYF TGTGCCAGCAGCTTAATTGGGACCCAGTACTTC
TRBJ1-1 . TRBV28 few CASSLSGPNTEAFF TGTGCCAGCAGTTTATCGGGCCCGAACACTGAAGCTTTCTTT
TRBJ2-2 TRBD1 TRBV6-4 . CASSPGTGDTGELFF TGTGCCAGCAGTCCCGGGACAGGCGACACCGGGGAGCTGTTTTTT
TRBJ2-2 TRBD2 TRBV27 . CASSLAWGLAGVDTGELFF TGTGCCAGCAGTTTGGCTTGGGGGCTAGCGGGAGTCGACACCGGGGAGCTGTTTTTT
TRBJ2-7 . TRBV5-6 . CASSLAGLGGPYEQYF TGTGCCAGCAGCTTGGCCGGGCTGGGGGGTCCCTACGAGCAGTACTTC
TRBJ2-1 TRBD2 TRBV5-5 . CASSFLAGGPGNEQFF TGTGCCAGCAGCTTTTTAGCGGGAGGGCCTGGGAATGAGCAGTTCTTC
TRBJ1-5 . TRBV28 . CASTPGNQPQHF TGTGCCAGCACCCCGGGCAATCAGCCCCAGCATTTT
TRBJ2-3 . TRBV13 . CASSPGPAGDTQYF TGTGCCAGCAGCCCGGGCCCTGCGGGGGATACGCAGTATTTT
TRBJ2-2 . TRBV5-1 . CASSWTGAGELFF TGCGCCAGCAGCTGGACGGGTGCCGGGGAGCTGTTTTTT
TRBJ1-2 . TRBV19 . CASTPFPDNNYGYTF TGTGCCAGTACCCCATTCCCCGACAACAACTATGGCTACACCTTC
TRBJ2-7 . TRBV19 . CASASGTPTYEQYF TGTGCCAGTGCCTCCGGGACACCAACCTACGAGCAGTACTTC
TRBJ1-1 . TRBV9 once CASSATGSTMNTEAFF TGTGCCAGCAGCGCCACCGGGTCTACGATGAACACTGAAGCTTTCTTT
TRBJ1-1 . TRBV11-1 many CASSLVRAGGTEAFF TGTGCCAGCAGCTTAGTTCGCGCCGGGGGCACTGAAGCTTTCTTT
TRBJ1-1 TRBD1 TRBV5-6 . CASSLDLLRSGGTEAFF TGTGCCAGCAGCTTGGACCTTCTACGGTCAGGGGGCACTGAAGCTTTCTTT
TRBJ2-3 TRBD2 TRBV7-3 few CASSPTAGGGTDTQYF TGTGCCAGCAGCCCAACCGCCGGGGGGGGCACAGATACGCAGTATTTT
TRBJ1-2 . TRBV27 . CASSRVDALNYGYTF TGTGCCAGCAGTAGGGTCGACGCTCTTAACTATGGCTACACCTTC
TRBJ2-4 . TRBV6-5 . CASSYAQGRGIQYF TGTGCCAGCAGTTACGCCCAGGGTCGCGGCATTCAGTACTTC
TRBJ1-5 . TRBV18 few CASSPGTLLNQPQHF TGTGCCAGCTCACCAGGGACACTCCTTAATCAGCCCCAGCATTTT
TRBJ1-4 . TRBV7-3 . CASSRGQGEKLFF TGTGCCAGCAGCCGGGGGCAGGGTGAAAAACTGTTTTTT
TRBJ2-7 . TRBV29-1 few CSARQGYEQYF TGCAGCGCCCGGCAAGGCTACGAGCAGTACTTC
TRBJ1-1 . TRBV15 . CATSGGRGGAFF TGTGCCACCAGCGGGGGCCGCGGCGGAGCTTTCTTT
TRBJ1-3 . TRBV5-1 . CASSLGTASGNTIYF TGCGCCAGCAGCTTGGGCACCGCCTCTGGAAACACCATATATTTT
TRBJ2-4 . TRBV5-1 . CASSLGGTAKNIQYF TGCGCCAGCAGCTTGGGGGGAACAGCCAAAAACATTCAGTACTTC
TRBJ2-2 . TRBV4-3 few CASSQEIQGGTGELFF TGCGCCAGCAGCCAAGAGATTCAGGGGGGGACCGGGGAGCTGTTTTTT
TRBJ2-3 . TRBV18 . CASSPRGRDTQYF TGTGCCAGCTCACCACGTGGGCGGGATACGCAGTATTTT
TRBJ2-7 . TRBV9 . CASSPRQDPAYEQYF TGTGCCAGCAGCCCCCGGCAGGACCCCGCCTACGAGCAGTACTTC
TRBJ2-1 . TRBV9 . CASSPGTSYNEQFF TGTGCCAGCAGCCCCGGGACGAGTTACAATGAGCAGTTCTTC
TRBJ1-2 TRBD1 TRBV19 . CASSIYMGQGGYTF TGTGCCAGTAGTATTTATATGGGACAGGGGGGCTACACCTTC
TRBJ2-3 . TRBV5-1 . CATKRADTDTQYF TGCGCCACCAAACGTGCTGACACAGATACGCAGTATTTT
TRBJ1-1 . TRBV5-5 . CASSQAANTEAFF TGTGCCAGCAGCCAGGCGGCGAACACTGAAGCTTTCTTT
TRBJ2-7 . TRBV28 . CASTLLVGASYEQYF TGTGCCAGCACCTTATTGGTGGGGGCCTCCTACGAGCAGTACTTC
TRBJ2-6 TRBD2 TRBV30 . CAWSRGLAGTSGANVLTF TGTGCCTGGAGTCGCGGGCTAGCGGGGACCTCTGGGGCCAACGTCCTGACTTTC
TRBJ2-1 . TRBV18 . CASSRGGPYNEQFF TGTGCCAGCTCACGGGGAGGCCCCTACAATGAGCAGTTCTTC
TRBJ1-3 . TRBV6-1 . CASSEGARGNTIYF TGTGCCAGCAGTGAAGGGGCGCGTGGAAACACCATATATTTT
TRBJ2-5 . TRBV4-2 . CASSQEGQGRGGETQYF TGTGCCAGCAGCCAAGAGGGGCAGGGGCGGGGTGGAGAGACCCAGTACTTC
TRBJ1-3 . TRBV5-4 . CASSLWAGEGTIYF TGTGCCAGCAGCTTGTGGGCCGGGGAGGGCACCATATATTTT
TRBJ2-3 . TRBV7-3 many CASGTSPTDTQYF TGTGCCAGCGGGACCTCCCCCACAGATACGCAGTATTTT
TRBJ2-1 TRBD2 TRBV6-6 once CASSYSTSGNEQFF TGTGCCAGCAGTTACTCGACTAGCGGAAATGAGCAGTTCTTC
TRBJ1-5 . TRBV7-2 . CASSSSGGGGPQHF TGTGCCAGCAGCTCCAGCGGCGGGGGAGGGCCCCAGCATTTT
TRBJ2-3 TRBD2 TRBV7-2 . CASSPLGGRRTDTQYF TGTGCCAGCAGCCCTCTCGGCGGGAGACGCACAGATACGCAGTATTTT
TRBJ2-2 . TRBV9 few CASSPPPSTGELFF TGTGCCAGCAGCCCCCCCCCGAGCACCGGGGAGCTGTTTTTT
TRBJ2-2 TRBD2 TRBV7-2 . CATYPGLAGGGSRAGELFF TGTGCCACTTACCCGGGACTAGCGGGAGGAGGGTCCCGGGCCGGGGAGCTGTTTTTT
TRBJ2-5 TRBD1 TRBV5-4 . CASTPRDREETQYF TGTGCCAGCACCCCCCGGGACAGGGAAGAGACCCAGTACTTC
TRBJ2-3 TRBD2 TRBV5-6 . CASSPLARTDTQYF TGTGCCAGCAGCCCACTAGCGCGCACAGATACGCAGTATTTT
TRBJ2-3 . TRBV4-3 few CASSSSGIVDTQYF TGCGCCAGCAGCTCTTCGGGGATAGTAGATACGCAGTATTTT